The 18 T cell receptor beta chains given below trace back to one sample, sequenced in a study of tumor-infiltrating lymphocytes in primary liver carcinoma. Each 20-30 mg portion of unsorted bulk tissue served as the source for co-extraction of RNA and DNA. TCR beta cDNA was reverse-transcribed from 400 to 500 ng of total RNA. The reaction used a constant-region primer and ProtoScript II reverse transcriptase. Researchers made the TCR beta libraries by running three nested multiplex PCR rounds with slightly modified ARM-PCR. The first two PCR rounds, nine to ten cycles each, used TRBV1-TRBV30 forward primers and a C-beta reverse primer. MiXCR was run by TCRdb on the multiplex PCR reads, yielding one entry per CDR3 protein. The sample lists tens of thousands of distinct CDR3 sequences; about 71% were seen once. The sequenced sample was liver tumor tissue from sampling region 3. Indicated subset: tumor region T3, left-lateral pole. The source of these receptors is a woman younger than 45 with primary liver carcinoma and hepatitis B virus infection.

In the case of this clonotype: A clone one base away is much larger, so this may be a read error. V usage is TRBV7-8 and J usage is TRBJ2-7, with D perhaps matching TRBD2 (6 bases). Germline CDR1 SGHVS, CDR2 FQNEAQ. The CDR3 runs to 15 residues. In DNA, the CDR3 is TGTGTCAGTAGCTTAGGTGGCGGGATAGGGCTCGAGCAGTACTTC. Encoded protein: CVSSLGGGIGLEQYF.

As regards this clonotype: The junction shows a germline mismatch at one end, possibly a read error. The chain employs TRBV10-3 and TRBJ2-1; D remains ambiguous. The CDR3 length is 14 residues. CDR1 is ENHRY and CDR2 is SYGVKD in the germline V gene. The CDR3 reads CATRFQSSYNERFF. The DNA for the CDR3 is TGTGCTACCCGATTTCAAAGCTCCTACAATGAGCGGTTCTTC.

As concerns this clonotype: No conserved phenylalanine or tryptophan is present at the end of the CDR3, so a read error is the likely explanation. The gene calls are TRBV6-5 and TRBJ2-2; TRBD1 matches 8 bases. Germline CDR1 is MNHEY and CDR2 is SVGAGI. The length of the CDR3 is 15 residues. The chain's CDR3 is CASNPRTGFTRELFL. The CDR3 DNA is TGTGCCAGCAATCCGCGGACAGGGTTCACCAGGGAGCTGTTTTTG.

This clonotype was seen ten or more times. The CDR3 end shows no conserved phenylalanine or tryptophan, and so a read error is likely. J is TRBJ2-2 and V is TRBV6-2 or TRBV6-3, with D possibly being TRBD1 (6 bases). CDR3 length: 14 amino acids. Trimming pared 2 bases from V and 5 bases from J, leaving 9 bases between. Germline V gene lookup returns CDR1 MNHEY and CDR2 SVGEGT. The CDR3 spells CASSYGGQTGELFY. The CDR3 nucleotides are TGTGCCAGCAGTTACGGCGGACAGACCGGGGAGCTGTTTTAT.

With regard to this clonotype: One end of the junction varies from germline; a read error may be responsible. This chain joins TRBV6-5 and TRBJ2-1, with no clear D. The CDR3 extends over 12 amino acids. Germline V gene sequence: CDR1 MNHEY, CDR2 SVGAGI. The CDR3 spells CASSRPNNEQFF. Here the CDR3 DNA reads TGCGCCAGCAGTAGGCCAAACAATGAGCAGTTCTTC.

A word on this clonotype: An end of the junction does not agree with germline; a read error may underlie this. The chain uses TRBV6-5 and TRBJ1-4, with a weak D call TRBD1 (6 bases). The CDR3 is 17 residues long. Germline values: CDR1 MNHEY, CDR2 SVGAGI. The chain's CDR3 is CAGSYSTTYRAVEKRLF. The CDR3 DNA reads TGTGCCGGCAGTTACTCAACCACTTACAGGGCTGTAGAAAAACGGCTTTTT.

On this clonotype: At one of its ends the junction is not consistent with the germline gene, which may arise from a read error. CDR3 sequence: CASSLGYQPQHF. The CDR3 coding sequence is TGTGCCAGCAGTTTGGGATATCAGCCCCAACATTTT. The rearrangement joins TRBV12-3 or TRBV12-4 to TRBJ1-5, with unresolved D. The CDR3 spans 12 residues.

CDR3 sequence: CASSLYETTSADTQYF. As DNA, the CDR3 is TGTGCCAGCAGCTTGTACGAGACTACTAGCGCAGATACGCAGTATTTT. The chain is built from TRBV7-9 and TRBJ2-3, with 7 bases that match TRBD2. CDR3 length: 16 residues. J gave up 4 bases and V 3 bases, and 10 bases lay outside the gene matches. CDR1 and CDR2 (germline): SEHNR, FQNEAQ (reference sequence).

This clonotype was seen more than once but under ten times. A much larger clone sits a single nucleotide away, making a read error possible. The J gene is TRBJ1-6, the V gene TRBV11-2; the D gene is possibly TRBD1 (5 bases). The CDR3 totals 15 residues. Germline-derived CDR1 and CDR2 are SGHAT and FQNNGV. The CDR3 sequence: CAGSLDPGDNSPLHF. In DNA, the CDR3 is TGTGCCGGCAGCTTAGATCCGGGGGACAATTCACCCCTCCACTTT.

A word on this clonotype: The final CDR3 position lacks the conserved phenylalanine or tryptophan, pointing to a likely read error. CDR3 protein: CASSLGGANTEAFY. Here the CDR3 DNA reads TGCGCCAGCAGCCTGGGGGGCGCGAACACTGAAGCTTTCTAT. The chain recombines TRBV5-1 with TRBJ1-1; the D gene is possibly TRBD1 (6 bases). Germline loops: CDR1 SGHRS, CDR2 YFSETQ. The V gene lost 4 bases and the J gene lost 1 base, with 11 bases spanning the gap. This CDR3 is 14 amino acids long.

This clonotype was recorded once. The junction does not match germline at one end; this may be a read error. This sequence joins TRBV6-1 and TRBJ2-2; either TRBD1 or TRBD2 may supply D (6 bases each). CDR3 size: 19 residues. The V gene's germline CDR1 is MNHNS and CDR2 SASEGT. CDR3 coding DNA: TGTGCCAGCTGTGAAACCCTTCCCGGGGGCGTCGCGAACATCGGGGAGCTGTTTTTT. As protein: CASCETLPGGVANIGELFF.

To note about this clonotype: One end of the junction does not line up with germline, which may come from a read error. The chain is built from TRBV7-8 and TRBJ2-3, with 10 bases identical to TRBD2. CDR3 size: 16 residues. CDR1 is SGHVS, CDR2 FQNEAQ, per germline. CDR3 sequence (DNA): TGTGTCAGCAGCTTAGGAGCGGGAGGGCCTGGTGATACACAGTATTTC. This codes for CVSSLGAGGPGDTQYF.

The V call is TRBV11-2, the J call TRBJ2-2, with D perhaps matching TRBD1 or TRBD2 (5 bases each). Germline V CDR1 and CDR2: SGHAT, FQNNGV. The CDR3 has 14 residues. Trimming cost V 11 bases and J 7 bases, with 20 bases left between them. The CDR3 DNA sequence: TGTGCCGACAGCTCGGGACCTACAGGCGGGGAGCTGTTTTTT. The encoded protein is CADSSGPTGGELFF.

Judged by abundance, this clonotype is medium-sized. The V call is TRBV12-3 or TRBV12-4, the J call TRBJ2-2, with D unclear. CDR3 length: 11 residues. V lost 3 bases and J 6 bases, leaving 2 bases between the germline ends. CDR3 DNA sequence: TGTGCCAGCAGTTTCGCCGGGGAGCTGTTTTTT. It specifies CASSFAGELFF.

On this clonotype: A clone one base away is much larger, so this may be a read error. The chain has TRBV11-1 and TRBJ2-1; 11 bases match TRBD2. Germline V gene lookup returns CDR1 SGHAT and CDR2 FQDESV (reference sequence). The CDR3 contains 18 residues. The CDR3 nucleotides read TGTGCCAGCAGCTTAAGTCCGGCTAGCGGGAGGTTCGACAATAAGCAGTTCTTC. It codes for CASSLSPASGRFDNKQFF.

The gene calls are TRBV4-3 and TRBJ2-2, with D perhaps being TRBD1 or TRBD2 (5 bases each). The CDR3 consists of 16 residues. V was clipped by 1 base and J by 5 bases, with 14 bases between them. Germline loops: CDR1 LGHNA, CDR2 YSLEER. The CDR3 sequence: CASSQGVGTLTGELFF. In DNA form, the CDR3 reads TGCGCCAGCAGCCAAGGGGTGGGGACCCTTACCGGGGAGCTGTTTTTT.

The CDR3 DNA sequence: TGTATCATCAGTACCGGGACAACCATGAACACTGAAGCTTTCTTT. Translated, it gives CIISTGTTMNTEAFF. J is TRBJ1-1 and V is TRBV10-3, with D perhaps TRBD1 (6 bases). This CDR3 has 15 residues. Looked up from germline, CDR1 is ENHRY and CDR2 is SYGVKD.

This clonotype was detected many times. The genes are TRBV14 and TRBJ1-1; D unresolved. V was pared by 4 bases and J by 10 bases, with 13 bases between. The CDR3 spans 12 residues. CDR1 is SGHDN and CDR2 is FVKESK in the germline V gene. DNA of the CDR3: TGTGCCAGCAGCCTCTTAGGAAGAGCAGCTTTCTTT. It yields the protein CASSLLGRAAFF.